The sequence of this T cell receptor (beta chain) was determined in a study of OX40 agonist ivuxolimab in advanced cancers. With baseline, cycle 4 day 1, and cycle 7 day 1 as timepoints, blood was sampled. Turning to this clone: Its antigen is as yet unknown.

Study-wide findings and caveats: Average numbers of expanded clones were greater in CD8+ T cells than in CD4+.

Clones were sequenced by immunoSEQ multiplex PCR, and TCRdb holds only the in-frame ones, with some missing. The data contain more than 60,000 clones, 80% to 85% of them seen just once; the ten biggest clones take up 4.4%. The material was CD4+ or CD8+ T cells sorted from blood, obtained in a trial of the OX40 agonist ivuxolimab. The sequence was obtained from an adult with an advanced solid tumor such as melanoma, head and neck, liver or kidney cancer.

CDR3 protein: CASSFGTGRNTEAFF. The DNA for the CDR3 is TGTGCCAGCAGCTTTGGGACAGGGAGGAACACTGAAGCTTTCTTT. The J gene is TRBJ1-1, the V gene TRBV7-8, with 9 bases that match TRBD1. CDR3 length: 15 amino acids. Germline CDR1 reads SGHVS; CDR2 reads FQNEAQ. The junction had 3 bases not matched to a gene; V was cut back by 3 bases and J by 1 base.